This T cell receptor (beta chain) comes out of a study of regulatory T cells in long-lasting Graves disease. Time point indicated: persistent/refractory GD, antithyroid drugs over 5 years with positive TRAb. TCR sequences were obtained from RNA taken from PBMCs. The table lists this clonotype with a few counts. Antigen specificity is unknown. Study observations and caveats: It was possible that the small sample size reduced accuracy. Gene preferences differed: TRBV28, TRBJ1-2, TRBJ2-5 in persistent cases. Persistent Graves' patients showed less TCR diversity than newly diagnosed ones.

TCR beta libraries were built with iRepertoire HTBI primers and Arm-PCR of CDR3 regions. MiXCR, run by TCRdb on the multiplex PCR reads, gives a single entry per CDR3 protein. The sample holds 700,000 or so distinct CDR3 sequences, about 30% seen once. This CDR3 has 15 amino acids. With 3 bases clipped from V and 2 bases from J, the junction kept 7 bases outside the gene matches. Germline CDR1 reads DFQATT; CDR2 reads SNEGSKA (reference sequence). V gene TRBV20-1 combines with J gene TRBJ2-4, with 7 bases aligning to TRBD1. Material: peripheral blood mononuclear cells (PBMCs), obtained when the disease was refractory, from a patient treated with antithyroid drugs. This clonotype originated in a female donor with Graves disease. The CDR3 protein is CSASTQGLPKNIQYF. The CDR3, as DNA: TGCAGTGCTAGTACACAGGGGCTACCCAAAAACATTCAGTACTTC.